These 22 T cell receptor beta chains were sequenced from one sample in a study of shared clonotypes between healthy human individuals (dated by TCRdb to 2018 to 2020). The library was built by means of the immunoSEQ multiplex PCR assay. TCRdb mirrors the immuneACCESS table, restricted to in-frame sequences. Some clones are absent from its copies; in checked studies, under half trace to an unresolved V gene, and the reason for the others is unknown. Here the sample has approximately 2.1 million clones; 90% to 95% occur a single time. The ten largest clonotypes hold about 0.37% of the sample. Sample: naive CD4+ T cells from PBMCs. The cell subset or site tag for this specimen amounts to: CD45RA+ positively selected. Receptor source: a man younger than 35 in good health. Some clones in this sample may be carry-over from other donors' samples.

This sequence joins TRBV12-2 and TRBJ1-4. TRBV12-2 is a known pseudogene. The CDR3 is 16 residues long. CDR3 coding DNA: TGTGCAAGTCGCTCCGAAGGCCGGGACTGTAATGAAAAACTGTTTTTT. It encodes CASRSEGRDCNEKLFF.

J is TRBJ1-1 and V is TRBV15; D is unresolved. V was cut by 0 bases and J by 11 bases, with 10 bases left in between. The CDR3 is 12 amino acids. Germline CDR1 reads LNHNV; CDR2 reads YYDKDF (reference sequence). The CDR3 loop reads CATSRDRGYAFF. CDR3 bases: TGTGCCACCAGCAGAGATCGCGGGTACGCTTTCTTT.

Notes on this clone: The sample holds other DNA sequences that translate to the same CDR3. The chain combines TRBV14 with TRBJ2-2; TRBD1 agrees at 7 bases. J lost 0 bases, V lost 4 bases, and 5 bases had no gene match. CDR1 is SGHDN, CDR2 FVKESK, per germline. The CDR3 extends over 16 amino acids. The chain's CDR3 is CASSPRTGANTGELFF. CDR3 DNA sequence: TGTGCCAGCAGCCCCCGAACAGGGGCGAACACCGGGGAGCTGTTTTTT. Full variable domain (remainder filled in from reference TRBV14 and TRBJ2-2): EAGVTQFPSHSVIEKGQTVTLRCDPISGHDNLYWYRRVMGKEIKFLLHFVKESKQDESGMPNNRFLAERTGGTYSTLKVQPAELEDSGVYFCASSPRTGANTGELFFGEGSRLTVL.

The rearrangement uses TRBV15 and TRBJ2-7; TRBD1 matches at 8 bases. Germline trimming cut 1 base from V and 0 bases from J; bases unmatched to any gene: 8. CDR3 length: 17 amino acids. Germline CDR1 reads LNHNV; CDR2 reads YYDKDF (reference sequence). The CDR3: CATSRVDRALSSYEQYF. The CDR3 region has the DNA TGTGCCACCAGCAGAGTGGACAGGGCCCTTTCCTCCTACGAGCAGTACTTC. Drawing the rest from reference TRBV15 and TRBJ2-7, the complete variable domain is DAMVIQNPRYQVTQFGKPVTLSCSQTLNHNVMYWYQQKSSQAPKLLFHYYDKDFNNEADTPDNFQSRRPNTSFCFLDIRSPGLGDTAMYLCATSRVDRALSSYEQYFGPGTRLTVT.

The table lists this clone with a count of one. CDR3 bases: TGTGCCAGCAGCGCGGGACAGGATTATGGCTACACCTTC. Encoded protein: CASSAGQDYGYTF. V usage is TRBV9 and J usage is TRBJ1-2; 8 nucleotides align to TRBD1. This CDR3 has 13 amino acids. The V gene's germline CDR1 is SGDLS and CDR2 YYNGEE. Trimming at V came to 3 bases and at J to 5 bases, leaving 3 bases not matched to a gene.

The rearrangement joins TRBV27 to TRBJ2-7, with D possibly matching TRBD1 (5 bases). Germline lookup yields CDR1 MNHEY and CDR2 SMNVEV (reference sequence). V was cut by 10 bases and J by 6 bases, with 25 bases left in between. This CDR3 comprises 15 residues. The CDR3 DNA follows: TGTGCCACCTCATGGTCAGGGCAGGGTCGCACCGAGCAGTACTTC. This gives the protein CATSWSGQGRTEQYF.

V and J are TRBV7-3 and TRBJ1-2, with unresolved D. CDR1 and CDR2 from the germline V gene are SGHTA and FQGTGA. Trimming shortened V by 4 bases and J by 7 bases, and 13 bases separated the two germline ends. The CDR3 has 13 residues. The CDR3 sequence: CASSSGPHTGYTF. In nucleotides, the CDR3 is TGTGCCAGCAGCTCCGGACCTCATACTGGCTACACCTTC. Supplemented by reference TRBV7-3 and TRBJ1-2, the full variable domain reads GAGVSQTPSNKVTEKGKYVELRCDPISGHTALYWYRQSLGQGPEFLIYFQGTGAADDSGLPNDRFFAVRPEGSVSTLKIQRTERGDSAVYLCASSSGPHTGYTFGSGTRLTVV.

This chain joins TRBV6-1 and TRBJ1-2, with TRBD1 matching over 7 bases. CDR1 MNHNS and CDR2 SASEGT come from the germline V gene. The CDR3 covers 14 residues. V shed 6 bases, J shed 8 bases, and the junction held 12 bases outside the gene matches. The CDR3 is CASRLGQTSGGYTF. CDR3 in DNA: TGTGCCAGCAGGTTGGGACAGACCTCTGGGGGCTACACCTTC.

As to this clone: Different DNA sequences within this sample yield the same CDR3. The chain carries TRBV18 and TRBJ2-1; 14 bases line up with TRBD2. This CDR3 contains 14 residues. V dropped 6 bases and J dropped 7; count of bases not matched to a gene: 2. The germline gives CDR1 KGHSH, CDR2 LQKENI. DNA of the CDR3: TGTGCCAGCTCCGGGACTAGCGGGAGAAATGAGCAGTTCTTC. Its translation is CASSGTSGRNEQFF.

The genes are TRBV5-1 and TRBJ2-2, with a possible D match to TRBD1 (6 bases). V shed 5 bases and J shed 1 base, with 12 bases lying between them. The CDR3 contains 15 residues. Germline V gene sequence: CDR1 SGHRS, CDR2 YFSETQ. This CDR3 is CASRQGQRNTGELFF. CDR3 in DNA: TGCGCCAGCAGGCAAGGACAGCGGAACACCGGGGAGCTGTTTTTT.

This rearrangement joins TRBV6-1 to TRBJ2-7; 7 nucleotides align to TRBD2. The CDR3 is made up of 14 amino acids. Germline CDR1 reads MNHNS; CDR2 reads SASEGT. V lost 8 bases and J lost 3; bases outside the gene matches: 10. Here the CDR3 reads CASGWASGNYEQYF. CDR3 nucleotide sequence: TGTGCCAGCGGTTGGGCTAGCGGAAACTACGAGCAGTACTTC.

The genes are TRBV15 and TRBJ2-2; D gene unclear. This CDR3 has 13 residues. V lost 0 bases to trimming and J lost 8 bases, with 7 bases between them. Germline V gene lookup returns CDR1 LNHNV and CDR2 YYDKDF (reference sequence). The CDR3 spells CATSRDPLGELFF. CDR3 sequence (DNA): TGTGCCACCAGCAGAGATCCCCTGGGGGAGCTGTTTTTT.

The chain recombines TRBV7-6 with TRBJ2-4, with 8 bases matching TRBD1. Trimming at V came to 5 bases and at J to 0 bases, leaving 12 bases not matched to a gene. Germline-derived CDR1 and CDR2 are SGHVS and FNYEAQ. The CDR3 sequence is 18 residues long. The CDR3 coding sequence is TGTGCCAGCAGCCAAGGACAGGGATTCCCCTTAGCCAAAAACATTCAGTACTTC. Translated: CASSQGQGFPLAKNIQYF.

DNA of the CDR3: TGTGCCAGCAGGTTGCTGGGGCGAGGGGCTGAAGCTTTCTTT. Amino acids: CASRLLGRGAEAFF. V is TRBV27 and J is TRBJ1-1, with D tentatively TRBD1 (5 bases). V was cut by 6 bases and J by 6 bases, with 17 bases left in between. The CDR3 is 14 residues long. The germline gives CDR1 MNHEY, CDR2 SMNVEV (reference sequence).

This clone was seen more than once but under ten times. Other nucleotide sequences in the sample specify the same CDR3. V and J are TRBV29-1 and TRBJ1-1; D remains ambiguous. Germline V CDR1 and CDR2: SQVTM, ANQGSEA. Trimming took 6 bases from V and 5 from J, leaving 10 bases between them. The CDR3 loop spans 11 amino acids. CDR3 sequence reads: CSVRSGTEAFF. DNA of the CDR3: TGCAGCGTCAGATCGGGAACTGAAGCTTTCTTT.

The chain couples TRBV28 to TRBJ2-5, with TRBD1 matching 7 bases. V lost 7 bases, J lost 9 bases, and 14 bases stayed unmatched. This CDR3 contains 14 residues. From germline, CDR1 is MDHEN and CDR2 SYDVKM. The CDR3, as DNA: TGTGCCAGCACGGGTTCCGGGACAGTTTATGCCCAGTACTTC. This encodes CASTGSGTVYAQYF.

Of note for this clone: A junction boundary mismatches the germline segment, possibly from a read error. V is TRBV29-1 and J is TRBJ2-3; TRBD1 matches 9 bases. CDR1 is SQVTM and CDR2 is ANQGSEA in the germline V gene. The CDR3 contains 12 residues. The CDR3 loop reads CSGQGGSDAQYF. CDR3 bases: TGCAGCGGACAGGGGGGGTCAGATGCGCAGTATTTT.

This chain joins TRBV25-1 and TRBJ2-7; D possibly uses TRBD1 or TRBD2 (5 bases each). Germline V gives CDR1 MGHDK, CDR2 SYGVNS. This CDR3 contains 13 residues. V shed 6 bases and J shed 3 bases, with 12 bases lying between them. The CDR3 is CASSEGPIYEQYF. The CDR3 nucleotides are TGTGCCAGCAGCGAGGGACCGATCTACGAGCAGTACTTC.

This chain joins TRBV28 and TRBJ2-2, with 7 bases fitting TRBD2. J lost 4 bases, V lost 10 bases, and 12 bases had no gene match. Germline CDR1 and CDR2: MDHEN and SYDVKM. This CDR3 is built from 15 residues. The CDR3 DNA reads TGTGCCACCACACTCAAGGGCGGGGGCACCGGGGAGCTGTTTTTT. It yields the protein CATTLKGGGTGELFF.

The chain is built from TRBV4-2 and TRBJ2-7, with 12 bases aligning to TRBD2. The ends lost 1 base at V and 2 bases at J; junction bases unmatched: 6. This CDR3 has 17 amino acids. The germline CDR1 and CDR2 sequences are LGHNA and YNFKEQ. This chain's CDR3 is CASSQGASGRAPYEQYF. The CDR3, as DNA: TGTGCCAGCAGCCAAGGGGCTAGCGGGAGGGCCCCCTACGAGCAGTACTTC.

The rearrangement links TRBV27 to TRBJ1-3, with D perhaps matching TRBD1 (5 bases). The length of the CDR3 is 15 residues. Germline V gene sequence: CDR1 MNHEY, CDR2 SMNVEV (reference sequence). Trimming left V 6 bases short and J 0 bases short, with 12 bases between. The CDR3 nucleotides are TGTGCCAGCAGCCCCGGGGGTTTCTCTGGAAACACCATATATTTT. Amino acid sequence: CASSPGGFSGNTIYF.

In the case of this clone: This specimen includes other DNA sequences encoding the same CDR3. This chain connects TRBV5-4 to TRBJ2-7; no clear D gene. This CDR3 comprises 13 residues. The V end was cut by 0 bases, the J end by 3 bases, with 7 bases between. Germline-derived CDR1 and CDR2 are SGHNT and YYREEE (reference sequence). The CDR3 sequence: CASSLGQDYEQYF. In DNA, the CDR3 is TGTGCCAGCAGCTTGGGTCAGGACTACGAGCAGTACTTC.